This T cell receptor (beta chain) was identified during a study of T cells in Graves' hyperthyroidism and ophthalmopathy. RNA transcripts were the template for amplifying TCR beta CDR3 regions. HTBI primers were the set used in a first-round RT-PCR of the TCR CDR3. One entry per CDR3 protein, called by TCRdb with MiXCR from the multiplex PCR reads. The sample holds 300,000 to 450,000 distinct CDR3 sequences; roughly 15% are singletons and the top ten take around a fifth. Trimming removed 2 bases from V and 3 bases from J, with 17 bases in between. This CDR3 has 16 residues. Germline V lookup: CDR1 MNHNS, CDR2 SASEGT. This clonotype has at least ten counts.

Sequenced sample: blood. The V call is TRBV6-1, the J call TRBJ2-7; TRBD1 might be the D (5 bases). This clonotype was obtained from a woman aged 25 to 39 with Graves' ophthalmopathy. The CDR3 DNA reads TGTGCCAGCAGTGAACGCGTCAGACAGTCTTTCTACGAGCAGTACTTC. The encoded protein is CASSERVRQSFYEQYF.